This T cell receptor (beta chain) appears in the sequencing data of a study of CD4 T cells in relation to SARS-CoV-2 and coronaviruses (dated by TCRdb to about 2021). For context, the study as a whole: HLA restriction was mapped for shared crossreactive spike epitopes using patient-derived lymphoblastoid cell lines. At the level of individual TCR clonotypes, the study measured memory CD4+ T cell crossreactivity between SARS-CoV-2 spike protein and common cold coronavirus spike proteins. The Adaptive Biotechnologies TCR-sequencing kit was used for samples from a few pre-COVID donors and for the naive versus memory experiments, whereas the other data were Illumina-based. A different, Illumina-based TCR-beta assay was used to sequence expansion assays from other donors in the study.

Uncultured naive and memory CD4+ T cell DNA received deep-resolution immunoSEQ TCR-beta sequencing. From the authors' description of their analysis: During preprocessing, nonproductive sequences were removed, along with CDR3s that did not begin with C, did not end with F or W, or were shorter than 7 amino acids. Cultured and uncultured naive and memory CD4+ repertoires were searched for CDR3s previously identified as spike- and CEF-reactive. After three terminal residues were trimmed from each end, CDR3 homology was quantified as pairwise Levenshtein distance using the stringdist R package. The immuneACCESS repertoire file appears here via TCRdb, limited to in-frame rearrangements. These files lack a portion of the clones; in checked studies, under half of the deficit traces to unresolved V genes, and the cause of the others is not known. V, J and clone size were drawn from that table, and D and trimming were deduced from the DNA. The sample yields roughly 57,000 clones; 86% were counted once. 1.1% to 1.5% of the sample is in the top ten clones.

CD4+ T cells from unexposed donors were collected before the COVID-19 pandemic (2011-2018). Naive and memory CD4+ T cells were separated from cryopreserved PBMCs by first enriching for CD4 and then performing EasySep naive CD4+ T cell enrichment. The leukapheresis product used for the unexposed donors was purchased from a commercial source. Ficoll-Paque PLUS gradient centrifugation was used to isolate PBMCs from either whole blood or leukapheresis product. PBMCs were either used fresh in the expansion assay or cryopreserved at -140 degrees C. The QIAamp Micro DNA Kit was used to extract genomic DNA from the CD4+ T cells. General findings and caveats noted by the study authors: In 65% to 70% of donors, memory CD4+ clonotypes turned up that crossrecognized SARS-CoV-2 and at least one common cold coronavirus spike. The study was constrained by small numbers of patients and of tested TCRs. Pre-pandemic and post-infection samples were not both contributed by any donor, so tracing of the source of pre-existing responses was limited. Since the crossreactivity analysis centred on spike protein, crossreactivity against other viral proteins was not assessed. Sequencing of naive versus memory cells indicated that the assay detects memory recall responses, not primary responses primed during culture. Significantly weaker SARS-CoV-2-driven expansion was shown by crossreactive clones than by monoreactive clones, consistent with antigenic imprinting.

The CDR3 measures 14 amino acids from cysteine to phenylalanine. The only DNA kept is the CDR3, 42 bases in frame from the first base. Trimming costs V 3 bases and J 4 bases, and their ends lie 11 bases apart. In the germline V gene (reference sequence), CDR1 corresponds to SEHNR and CDR2 to FQNEAQ. Turning to this clone: What antigen it recognizes has not been identified. No qualities accompany the bases; no much larger clone lies one base away.

The chain is encoded by TRBV7-9 joined to TRBJ2-3, with the D gene call left open. Material: memory CD4+ T cells from PBMCs. The intended sense of this specimen's cell subset or site label: memory (non-naive) CD4+ T cells. This receptor was taken from a human donor in good health. The CDR3 corresponds to CASSFNSIPDTQYF. The nucleotide sequence reads as follows: TGTGCCAGCAGCTTTAACAGTATCCCAGATACGCAGTATTTT. The full variable domain, with segments outside the CDR3 supplied by the reference TRBV7-9 and TRBJ2-3 proteins, appears as DTGVSQNPRHKITKRGQNVTFRCDPISEHNRLYWYRQTLGQGPEFLTYFQNEAQLEKSRLLSDRFSAERPKGSFSTLEIQRTEQGDSAMYLCASSFNSIPDTQYFGPGTRLTVL.